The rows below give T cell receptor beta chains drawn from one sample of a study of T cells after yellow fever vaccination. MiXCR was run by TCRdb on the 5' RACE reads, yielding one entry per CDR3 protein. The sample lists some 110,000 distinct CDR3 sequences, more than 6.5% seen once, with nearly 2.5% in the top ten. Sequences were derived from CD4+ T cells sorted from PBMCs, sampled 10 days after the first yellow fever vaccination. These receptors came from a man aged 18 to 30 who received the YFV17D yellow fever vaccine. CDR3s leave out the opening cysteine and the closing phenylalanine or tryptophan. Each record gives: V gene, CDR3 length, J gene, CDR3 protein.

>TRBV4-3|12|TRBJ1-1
ASSQDASVTEAF
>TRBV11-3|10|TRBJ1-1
ASSPGATEAF
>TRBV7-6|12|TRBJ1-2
ASSSTGKRAGYT
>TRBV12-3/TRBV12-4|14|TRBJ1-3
ASSLLSAYSGNTIY
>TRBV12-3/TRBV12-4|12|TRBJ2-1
ASSLRLAGDEQF
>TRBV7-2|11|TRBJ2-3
ASSPGRVDTQY
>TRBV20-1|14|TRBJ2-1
SARDWRQSSYNEQF
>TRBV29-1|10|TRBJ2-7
SVLGDSYEQY
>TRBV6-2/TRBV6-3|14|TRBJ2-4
ASSYRPRVGKNIQY
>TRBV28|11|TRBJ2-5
ASSYTFPETQY
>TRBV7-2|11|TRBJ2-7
ASSLTGGHEQY
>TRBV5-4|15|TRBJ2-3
ASSLGGGLASTDTQY
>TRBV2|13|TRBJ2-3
ASSASGGSTDTQY
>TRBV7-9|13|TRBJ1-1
ASSPIGQGNTEAF
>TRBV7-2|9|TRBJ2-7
ASSFHYEQY
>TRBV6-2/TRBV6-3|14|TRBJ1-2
ASSYRPGSNSYGYT
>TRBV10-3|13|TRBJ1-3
AIRGTGSSGNTIY
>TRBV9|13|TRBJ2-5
ASSSRGGGQETQY
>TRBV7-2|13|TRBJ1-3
ASSLVTISGNTIY
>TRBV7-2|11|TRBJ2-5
ASSFRLAETQY
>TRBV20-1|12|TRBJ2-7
SPYRGGGRYEQY
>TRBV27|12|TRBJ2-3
ATGGAYDSDTQY
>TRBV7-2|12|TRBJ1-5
ASSLAGVDQPQH
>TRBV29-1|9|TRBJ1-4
SVEFGEKLF
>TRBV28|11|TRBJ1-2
ASTPASTAGYT
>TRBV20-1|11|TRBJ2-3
SPWREDTDTQY
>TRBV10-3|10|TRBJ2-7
AISEPNHEQY
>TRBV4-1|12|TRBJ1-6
ASSHPGWSSPLH
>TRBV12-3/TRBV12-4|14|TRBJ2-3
ASSLNSALFTDTQY
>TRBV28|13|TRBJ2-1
ASSTGGAGGNEQF
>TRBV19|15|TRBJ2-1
ASSAELGQGSYNEQF
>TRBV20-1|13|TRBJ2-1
SARGGAGVNNEQF
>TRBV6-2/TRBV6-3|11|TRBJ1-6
ASSYQPGSGLH
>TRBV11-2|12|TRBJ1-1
ASSFSSMNTEAF
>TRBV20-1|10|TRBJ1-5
SVGRGSQPQH
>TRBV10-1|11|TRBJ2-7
ASSSGQTYEQY
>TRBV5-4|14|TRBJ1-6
ASRPNPGTDDSPLH